These 23 T cell receptor beta chains originate from one sample sequenced in a study of cytomegalovirus exposure and HLA in healthy donors. The study ran its PCR with 60 Vbeta and 13 Jbeta primers. Method: immunoSEQ multiplex PCR; TCRdb's copy keeps in-frame clones and lacks some. The sample carries around 130,000 clones, 60% to 80% recorded once. Material for sequencing was PBMCs. The receptor set was obtained from a man aged 45-65 years in good health and CMV-seronegative.

This chain connects TRBV4-1 to TRBJ1-1; tentatively, D is TRBD1 (5 bases). Trimming left V 10 bases short and J 4 bases short, with 10 bases between. CDR3 length: 11 residues. Germline assignment: CDR1 MGHRA and CDR2 YSYEKL. CDR3 amino acids: CATRQGTEAFF. The CDR3 DNA reads as TGCGCCACCCGGCAGGGCACTGAAGCTTTCTTT.

In DNA, the CDR3 is TGCGCCAGCAGCCGTCCCGGGACATTTGAAAAACTGTTTTTT. Translation: CASSRPGTFEKLFF. J is TRBJ1-4 and V is TRBV4-1, with D perhaps TRBD1 (6 bases). Trimming removed 4 bases from V and 7 bases from J, with 13 bases in between. This CDR3 is 14 amino acids long. Germline CDR1 and CDR2: MGHRA and YSYEKL.

A note on this clone: An end of the junction differs from the germline gene, which may be a read error. This chain connects TRBV10-3 to TRBJ1-5; tentative D call: TRBD1 (5 bases). The CDR3 is 14 amino acids. Germline V gives CDR1 ENHRY, CDR2 SYGVKD. The chain's CDR3 is CAISGDSNNQPRHF. In nucleotides, the CDR3 is TGTGCCATCAGTGGAGACAGCAACAATCAGCCCCGGCATTTT.

The chain uses TRBV11-2 and TRBJ2-1; 10 bases line up with TRBD1. Germline CDR1 and CDR2: SGHAT and FQNNGV. CDR3 size: 16 residues. V dropped 5 bases and J dropped 0; count of bases not matched to a gene: 4. The DNA of the CDR3 is TGTGCCAGCAGCGACAGGGACAGGGGCTCCTACAATGAGCAGTTCTTC. It yields the protein CASSDRDRGSYNEQFF.

The rearrangement links TRBV7-9 to TRBJ2-7; 16 nucleotides align to TRBD2. Per germline, CDR1 SEHNR and CDR2 FQNEAQ (reference sequence). The CDR3 has 17 amino acids. With 4 bases clipped from V and 1 base from J, the junction kept 4 bases outside the gene matches. The CDR3, as DNA: TGTGCCAGCAGCTCGGGACTAGCGGGAGGGCCGTCCTACGAGCAGTACTTC. Amino acid sequence: CASSSGLAGGPSYEQYF. Using reference TRBV7-9 and TRBJ2-7 for the parts outside the CDR3, the full variable domain is DTGVSQNPRHKITKRGQNVTFRCDPISEHNRLYWYRQTLGQGPEFLTYFQNEAQLEKSRLLSDRFSAERPKGSFSTLEIQRTEQGDSAMYLCASSSGLAGGPSYEQYFGPGTRLTVT.

The chain links TRBV27 to TRBJ1-5; D call uncertain. The CDR3 loop spans 14 amino acids. Trimming pared 6 bases from V and 1 base from J, leaving 10 bases between. Germline V gene lookup returns CDR1 MNHEY and CDR2 SMNVEV (reference sequence). The chain's CDR3 is CASSGLSSNQPQHF. CDR3 sequence (DNA): TGTGCCAGCAGCGGACTGAGCAGCAATCAGCCCCAGCATTTT.

This clone has a single count. The V and J genes are TRBV11-2 and TRBJ2-5; 7 bases are a match to TRBD1. The germline V gene has CDR1 SGHAT and CDR2 FQNNGV. The J segment lost 5 bases and the V segment lost 5 bases, leaving 5 bases of the junction unmatched. This CDR3 is built from 13 residues. The CDR3 coding sequence is TGTGCCAGCAGCCCGGGACAGCGGGAGACCCAGTACTTC. It specifies CASSPGQRETQYF.

A single count supports this clone. The chain couples TRBV2 to TRBJ2-7; the match to TRBD1 covers 10 bases. The CDR3 length is 16 residues. V gave up 4 bases and J gave up 4 bases; unmatched junction bases: 10. Per germline, CDR1 SNHLY and CDR2 FYNNEI. This CDR3 is CASSVEIGTGAYEQYF. Here the CDR3 DNA reads TGTGCCAGCAGTGTTGAGATCGGGACAGGGGCTTACGAGCAGTACTTC.

A few counts support this clone. This chain connects TRBV5-4 to TRBJ2-5, with a weak D call TRBD2 (5 bases). The V and J ends lost 1 base and 3 bases respectively, with 7 bases between them. The CDR3 is 13 residues long. Germline V gene data show CDR1 as SGHNT and CDR2 as YYREEE (reference sequence). The CDR3 region is CASSLKGEETQYF. CDR3 bases: TGTGCCAGCAGCTTGAAGGGAGAAGAGACCCAGTACTTC.

V usage is TRBV27 and J usage is TRBJ2-7; 9 nucleotides line up with TRBD2. Per the germline V gene, CDR1 is MNHEY and CDR2 is SMNVEV (reference sequence). The CDR3 spans 16 residues. The V gene end was trimmed by 8 bases and the J gene end by 5 bases; junction bases not matched to a gene: 16. DNA for the CDR3: TGTGCCAGCGGCCCCAGCGGGAGGACCAGTCGGAACGAGCAGTACTTC. Encoded protein: CASGPSGRTSRNEQYF.

This clone was seen once. The V gene is TRBV15, the J gene TRBJ1-5; D remains ambiguous. Germline CDR1 reads LNHNV; CDR2 reads YYDKDF (reference sequence). The CDR3 loop spans 15 amino acids. Trimming removed 1 base from V and 3 bases from J, with 10 bases in between. The CDR3 region is CATSRVQANNQPQHF. DNA for the CDR3: TGTGCCACCAGCAGAGTGCAGGCCAACAATCAGCCCCAGCATTTT.

This chain uses TRBV5-1 with TRBJ2-2; 11 bases map to TRBD2. The CDR3 length is 16 residues. CDR1 and CDR2 (germline): SGHRS, YFSETQ. V gave up 2 bases and J gave up 2 bases; unmatched junction bases: 2. CDR3 residues: CASSLGTSGNTGELFF. Here the CDR3 DNA reads TGCGCCAGCAGCTTAGGGACTAGCGGCAACACCGGGGAGCTGTTTTTT.

This chain connects TRBV13 to TRBJ2-1; TRBD2 aligns across 10 bases. V lost 7 bases, J lost 1 base, and 7 bases stayed unmatched. The CDR3 is 16 residues long. CDR1 PRHDT and CDR2 FYEKMQ come from the germline V gene (reference sequence). CDR3 DNA: TGTGCCAGCAACTCAGCGGGAGGGCGGTCCTACAATGAGCAGTTCTTC. This sequence encodes CASNSAGGRSYNEQFF.

This clone was seen more than once but under ten times. The V gene is TRBV6-5, the J gene TRBJ1-1; D gene unclear. The germline CDR1 and CDR2 sequences are MNHEY and SVGAGI. This CDR3 has 13 residues. V was clipped by 0 bases and J by 5 bases, with 7 bases between them. For the CDR3, the DNA is TGTGCCAGCAGTTACTCTCTTCTGACTGAAGCTTTCTTT. Its translation is CASSYSLLTEAFF.

This sequence joins TRBV5-8 and TRBJ1-5, with 7 bases that match TRBD1. J lost 3 bases, V lost 4 bases, and 7 bases had no gene match. Germline loops: CDR1 SGHTS, CDR2 YDEGEE. The CDR3 consists of 15 residues. CDR3: CASSRAGTANQPQHF. The CDR3 nucleotides read TGTGCCAGCAGCCGAGCCGGGACAGCCAATCAGCCCCAGCATTTT.

The gene calls are TRBV6-6 and TRBJ1-2; TRBD1 agrees at 7 bases. CDR1 and CDR2 from the germline V gene are MNHNY and SVGAGI (reference sequence). V lost 1 base, J lost 3 bases, and 5 bases stayed unmatched. This CDR3 contains 15 residues. The CDR3 spells CASSYYRGSDYGYTF. CDR3 bases: TGTGCCAGCAGTTACTACAGGGGATCTGACTATGGCTACACCTTC.

The chain joins TRBV5-1 to TRBJ2-5, with 9 bases matching TRBD1. With V trimmed by 2 bases and J by 0 bases, 2 bases remained unmatched. This CDR3 region has 15 residues. Germline V gene lookup returns CDR1 SGHRS and CDR2 YFSETQ. The CDR3 DNA reads TGCGCCAGCAGCTTCGGGACAGGGCACCAAGAGACCCAGTACTTC. It specifies CASSFGTGHQETQYF.

This sequence joins TRBV4-2 and TRBJ2-5; 9 bases are shared with TRBD2. This CDR3 is 15 amino acids long. The V gene end was trimmed by 0 bases and the J gene end by 4 bases; junction bases not matched to a gene: 3. Germline assignment: CDR1 LGHNA and CDR2 YNFKEQ. In DNA, the CDR3 is TGTGCCAGCAGCCAAGAAGCGGGAGGTCCAGAGACCCAGTACTTC. Amino acid sequence: CASSQEAGGPETQYF.

This clone has a single count. The chain joins TRBV7-2 to TRBJ1-3; the D gene is possibly TRBD1 (5 bases). The CDR3 runs 16 residues. The germline V gene encodes CDR1 SGHTA and CDR2 FQGNSA. Trimming shortened V by 0 bases and J by 1 base, and 10 bases separated the two germline ends. The CDR3 region is CASSLALPGSGNTIYF. Written as DNA, the CDR3 is TGTGCCAGCAGCTTAGCGCTCCCAGGGTCTGGAAACACCATATATTTT. Using reference TRBV7-2 and TRBJ1-3 for the parts outside the CDR3, the full variable domain is GAGVSQSPSNKVTEKGKDVELRCDPISGHTALYWYRQSLGQGLEFLIYFQGNSAPDKSGLPSDRFSAERTGGSVSTLTIQRTQQEDSAVYLCASSLALPGSGNTIYFGEGSWLTVV.

The rearrangement links TRBV6-1 to TRBJ2-5; tentative D call: TRBD1 (6 bases). The ends were cut back, 4 bases at V and 2 bases at J, with 14 bases in the middle. This CDR3 is built from 15 residues. Germline values: CDR1 MNHNS, CDR2 SASEGT. CDR3 DNA sequence: TGTGCCAGCAGTGCCTTCGGACAGTCTCAAGAGACCCAGTACTTC. It codes for CASSAFGQSQETQYF.

The rearrangement joins TRBV18 to TRBJ2-7; 10 nucleotides align to TRBD1. The CDR3 length is 15 residues. Germline loops: CDR1 KGHSH, CDR2 LQKENI. Trimming at V came to 4 bases and at J to 6 bases, leaving 9 bases not matched to a gene. The CDR3 here is CASSLSRDRGSEQYF. CDR3 DNA: TGTGCCAGCTCACTAAGCCGGGACAGGGGTTCCGAGCAGTACTTC.

The chain uses TRBV19 and TRBJ1-5; 8 nucleotides match TRBD1. CDR3 length: 16 residues. Germline-derived CDR1 and CDR2 are LNHDA and SQIVND (reference sequence). After removal of 3 bases from V and 6 bases from J, the junction contained 10 bases not matched to a gene. CDR3 sequence: CASSIVPGQGRQPQHF. CDR3 bases: TGTGCCAGTAGTATCGTCCCCGGACAGGGACGTCAGCCCCAGCATTTT.

The table lists this clone with a count of one. The chain couples TRBV7-2 to TRBJ2-1, with 13 bases aligning to TRBD2. CDR3 size: 17 residues. After removal of 5 bases from V and 4 bases from J, the junction contained 8 bases not matched to a gene. From germline, CDR1 is SGHTA and CDR2 FQGNSA. This chain's CDR3 is CASSTRLAGGRYNEQFF. CDR3 nucleotides: TGTGCCAGCAGCACAAGACTAGCGGGGGGTAGGTACAATGAGCAGTTCTTC.